The next 27 T cell receptor beta chains were all read from a single sample in a study of post-analysis software for immune sequencing data. Points from the study as a whole: Patients had higher frequencies than controls of about five TRBV segments, including TRBV5-6, TRBV5-1 and TRBV20-1.

No cognate antigen is known for these TCRs. Included in the TCR beta cDNA libraries were unique molecular identifiers. TCRdb reanalysed the PCR reads using MiXCR and keeps one entry per CDR3 protein. In the table there are fewer than 550,000 distinct CDR3 sequences, 30% to 40% of which are singletons. The sample taken for sequencing was blood. Receptor source: a girl aged 2-17 years with multiple sclerosis.

This clonotype was found many times. The rearrangement links TRBV12-5 to TRBJ2-1, with a weak D call TRBD2 (5 bases). The germline gives CDR1 LGHNT, CDR2 FRNRAP. V dropped 3 bases and J dropped 9 bases, with 12 bases sitting between them. The CDR3 totals 13 residues. CDR3: CASGLSGAGEQFF. The CDR3 DNA sequence: TGTGCTAGTGGTTTATCGGGCGCGGGTGAGCAGTTCTTC.

Note on this clonotype: This probably arose from a read error, given a far larger clone one base away. This rearrangement joins TRBV28 to TRBJ2-3; D gene unclear. With the DNA end fitting TRBJ1-5 better, the J assignment may be wrong. Per germline, CDR1 MDHEN and CDR2 SYDVKM. The CDR3 totals 13 residues. The CDR3 region has the DNA TGTGCCAGCAGTCTAGGCCGCACAGATACGCAGCATTTT. Its translation: CASSLGRTDTQHF.

Only a few counts were recorded for this clonotype. The chain uses TRBV20-1 and TRBJ1-5; TRBD1 is a possible D gene (6 bases). The germline CDR1 and CDR2 sequences are DFQATT and SNEGSKA (reference sequence). V lost 1 base and J lost 5, with 9 bases in between. The CDR3 is 13 residues long. The DNA of the CDR3 is TGCAGTGCTAGAGTACAGGGTGATCAGCCCCAGCATTTT. It is translated as CSARVQGDQPQHF.

The rearrangement joins TRBV5-1 to TRBJ2-3; D is perhaps TRBD1 or TRBD2 (6 bases each). Deletions cut 0 bases from V and 14 bases from J, with 16 bases between. Germline values: CDR1 SGHRS, CDR2 YFSETQ. The CDR3 totals 13 residues. The CDR3 region has the DNA TGCGCCAGCAGCTTGGCCGGGGGCGCCGACGGGTATTTT. Protein sequence: CASSLAGGADGYF.

The V and J genes are TRBV5-1 and TRBJ2-5; the match to TRBD1 covers 8 bases. TRBJ2-7 explains the end of the DNA better; the J call may be wrong. Germline CDR1 reads SGHRS; CDR2 reads YFSETQ. The CDR3 length is 13 residues. This CDR3 is CASSLTGDVEQYF. CDR3 DNA: TGCGCCAGCAGCCTGACAGGGGACGTCGAGCAGTACTTC.

Only a few counts were recorded for this clonotype. The chain combines TRBV11-2 with TRBJ1-5; 9 nucleotides align to TRBD1. The J segment lost 0 bases and the V segment lost 3 bases, leaving 3 bases of the junction unmatched. Germline V lookup: CDR1 SGHAT, CDR2 FQNNGV. The CDR3 is 16 amino acids. The CDR3 here is CASSFGTGHSNQPQHF. CDR3 in DNA: TGTGCCAGCAGCTTTGGGACAGGGCATAGCAATCAGCCCCAGCATTTT.

The chain uses TRBV12-3 or TRBV12-4 and TRBJ2-1, with D tentatively TRBD2 (5 bases). The CDR3 is made up of 17 amino acids. Trimming took 1 base from V and 0 from J, leaving 13 bases between them. The CDR3 protein is CASSLDAWESSYNEQFF. Here the CDR3 DNA reads TGTGCCAGCAGTTTAGATGCCTGGGAGAGCTCCTACAATGAGCAGTTCTTC.

This clonotype was recorded a few times. V and J are TRBV7-2 and TRBJ1-6, with unresolved D. The CDR3 extends over 14 amino acids. Germline V gene data show CDR1 as SGHTA and CDR2 as FQGNSA. Trimming shortened V by 2 bases and J by 11 bases, and 13 bases separated the two germline ends. Here the CDR3 reads CASSLMVRLTPLHF. The CDR3 DNA sequence: TGTGCCAGCAGCTTAATGGTTCGGCTTACACCCCTCCACTTT.

The rearrangement links TRBV5-1 to TRBJ2-7; D remains unclear. There are 15 residues in the CDR3. Trimming left V 0 bases short and J 2 bases short, with 12 bases between. The germline gives CDR1 SGHRS, CDR2 YFSETQ. CDR3 sequence: CASSLGSGLTYEQYF. The DNA of the CDR3 is TGCGCCAGCAGCTTGGGGTCGGGTCTTACCTACGAGCAGTACTTC. Together with reference TRBV5-1 and TRBJ2-7, the CDR3 gives the full variable domain: KAGVTQTPRYLIKTRGQQVTLSCSPISGHRSVSWYQQTPGQGLQFLFEYFSETQRNKGNFPGRFSGRQFSNSRSEMNVSTLELGDSALYLCASSLGSGLTYEQYFGPGTRLTVT.

The sample holds a few counts of this clonotype. This chain joins TRBV4-1 and TRBJ2-2; no clear D gene. Germline loops: CDR1 MGHRA, CDR2 YSYEKL. The CDR3 covers 13 residues. The germline V and J ends were trimmed by 1 base and 7 bases, with 7 bases remaining between them. Written as DNA, the CDR3 is TGCGCCAGCAGCCAAGCCCCGAGCGGGGAGCTGTTTTTT. Translating gives CASSQAPSGELFF.

V and J are TRBV3-1 and TRBJ2-1, with TRBD2 identical over 11 bases. Germline CDR1 and CDR2: LGHDT and YNNKEL (reference sequence). The V segment lost 1 base and the J segment 4 bases; nucleotides outside the gene matches: 9. This CDR3 comprises 18 residues. CDR3 amino acids: CASSQVTTSGGGYNEQFF. The DNA of the CDR3 is TGTGCCAGCAGCCAAGTGACCACTAGCGGGGGTGGTTACAATGAGCAGTTCTTC.

The chain joins TRBV6-6 to TRBJ2-7; no firm D call. Germline V gives CDR1 MNHNY, CDR2 SVGAGI (reference sequence). V lost 5 bases and J lost 2, with 16 bases in between. This CDR3 is built from 15 residues. CDR3 coding DNA: TGTGCCAGCAGTCTATTATCTGGGTATCCCTACGAGCAGTACTTC. The encoded protein is CASSLLSGYPYEQYF.

This chain connects TRBV10-1 to TRBJ2-2; weak D call: TRBD2 (6 bases). Germline V lookup: CDR1 WNHNN, CDR2 SYGVQD (reference sequence). CDR3 length: 19 amino acids. V was trimmed by 2 bases and J by 1 base, leaving 20 bases between them. CDR3 in DNA: TGCGCCAGCAGTGAGAGCCTCCCCCGGGCTAGCGAGAACACCGGGGAGCTGTTTTTT. This encodes CASSESLPRASENTGELFF.

This clonotype was observed a handful of times. This chain links TRBV20-1 with TRBJ1-5, with TRBD1 matching over 7 bases. Trimming cost V 3 bases and J 4 bases; bases outside gene matches: 15. This CDR3 comprises 17 residues. Germline V gene sequence: CDR1 DFQATT, CDR2 SNEGSKA (reference sequence). This chain's CDR3 is CSASLQGTPFANQPQHF. The CDR3 DNA is TGCAGTGCTAGTTTACAGGGGACCCCTTTTGCAAATCAGCCCCAGCATTTT.

This chain joins TRBV21-1 and TRBJ2-7. TRBV21-1 is a documented pseudogene. CDR3 length equals 12 residues. In DNA form, the CDR3 reads TGTGCCAGCAGCAGGAAGTATAGGTGGCAGTACTTC. Residues: CASSRKYRWQYF.

For this clonotype: One end of the junction is discordant with germline, which a read error may explain. This rearrangement joins TRBV5-5 to TRBJ1-5; D may be TRBD1 (6 bases). Germline V gives CDR1 SGHKS, CDR2 YYEKEE (reference sequence). This CDR3 region has 15 residues. In nucleotides, the CDR3 is TGTACCAGCAGCTACAGGGCGCAGGGGAATCAGCCCCAGCATTTT. Its translation is CTSSYRAQGNQPQHF.

The gene calls are TRBV2 and TRBJ2-5; weak D call: TRBD2 (6 bases). Per the germline V gene, CDR1 is SNHLY and CDR2 is FYNNEI. Trimming removed 6 bases from V and 0 bases from J, with 11 bases in between. This CDR3 has 14 amino acids. CDR3: CASSGGTYQETQYF. CDR3 in DNA: TGTGCCAGCAGCGGTGGGACTTACCAAGAGACCCAGTACTTC.

The V call is TRBV7-9, the J call TRBJ2-5, with D perhaps matching TRBD2 (5 bases). This CDR3 region has 14 residues. CDR1 and CDR2 (germline): SEHNR, FQNEAQ (reference sequence). V lost 4 bases and J lost 5, with 14 bases in between. CDR3 sequence (DNA): TGTGCCAGCAGCTCCAGAGGGCGGTGGGAGACCCAGTACTTC. Protein: CASSSRGRWETQYF.

This clonotype appeared a few times. V is TRBV5-1 and J is TRBJ1-2; a possible D gene is TRBD1 (5 bases). The CDR3 spans 16 residues. CDR1 and CDR2 (germline): SGHRS, YFSETQ. V lost 0 bases and J 3 bases, leaving 15 bases between the germline ends. Written as DNA, the CDR3 is TGCGCCAGCAGCTTGGCCGCGCCAGGGCTCGACTATGGCTACACCTTC. Amino acids: CASSLAAPGLDYGYTF. Combining the CDR3 with reference TRBV5-1 and TRBJ1-2 gives the whole variable domain KAGVTQTPRYLIKTRGQQVTLSCSPISGHRSVSWYQQTPGQGLQFLFEYFSETQRNKGNFPGRFSGRQFSNSRSEMNVSTLELGDSALYLCASSLAAPGLDYGYTFGSGTRLTVV.

There are a few counts of this clonotype. This chain links TRBV6-5 with TRBJ2-7, with no clear D. The CDR3 runs 14 residues. The ends were cut back, 0 bases at V and 3 bases at J, with 9 bases in the middle. Germline V lookup: CDR1 MNHEY, CDR2 SVGAGI. The CDR3: CASSYSNKGYEQYF. In DNA form, the CDR3 reads TGTGCCAGCAGTTACTCGAACAAGGGCTACGAGCAGTACTTC.

The chain couples TRBV6-1 to TRBJ2-7, with a possible D match to TRBD1 (5 bases). The CDR3 is made up of 12 amino acids. The ends were cut back, 4 bases at V and 5 bases at J, with 9 bases in the middle. Germline V gene data show CDR1 as MNHNS and CDR2 as SASEGT. The CDR3 protein is CASSVTDNEQYF. The CDR3, as DNA: TGTGCCAGCAGTGTGACAGATAACGAGCAGTACTTC.

The table lists this clonotype with a few counts. CDR3 sequence (DNA): TGCGCCAGCAGCCAAGACGGGACAGGGGGCTGGGATGAGCAGTTCTTC. Its translation is CASSQDGTGGWDEQFF. V and J are TRBV4-1 and TRBJ2-1; 12 bases align to TRBD1. The CDR3 length is 16 residues. V lost 0 bases and J lost 8; bases outside the gene matches: 5. Per germline, CDR1 MGHRA and CDR2 YSYEKL.

This clonotype was seen more than once but under ten times. The chain uses TRBV4-2 and TRBJ2-5; D is possibly TRBD2 (6 bases). The CDR3 is made up of 15 amino acids. V lost 0 bases and J lost 4, with 12 bases in between. Per germline, CDR1 LGHNA and CDR2 YNFKEQ. Here the CDR3 DNA reads TGTGCCAGCAGCCAAGAGGGCGGGGAGGTAGAGACCCAGTACTTC. Amino acids: CASSQEGGEVETQYF.

The table lists this clonotype with a few counts. The V and J genes are TRBV7-8 and TRBJ2-7; a weak D match, TRBD2 (6 bases). Germline assignment: CDR1 SGHVS and CDR2 FQNEAQ. The CDR3 runs to 16 residues. Trimming took 6 bases from V and 1 from J, leaving 19 bases between them. DNA of the CDR3: TGTGCCAGCAGTCCACGCCGGCGGGGCGCGTCCTACGAGCAGTACTTC. Translating gives CASSPRRRGASYEQYF.

Concerning this clonotype: A read error may be the cause here, since a much bigger clone is one base away. The V gene is TRBV6-5, the J gene TRBJ2-1; D remains unclear. Trimming took off 6 bases at V and 4 bases at J, with 10 bases between the two ends. CDR3 size: 13 residues. Germline CDR1 and CDR2: MNHEY and SVGAGI. The chain's CDR3 is CASRWAWYNEQFF. CDR3 sequence (DNA): TGTGCCAGCAGATGGGCCTGGTACAATGAGCAGTTCTTC.

This chain joins TRBV24-1 and TRBJ2-1, with 9 bases aligning to TRBD1. Germline CDR1 is KGHDR and CDR2 is SFDVKD. V lost 5 bases to trimming and J lost 0 bases; unmatched junction nucleotides: 7. The CDR3 runs 17 residues. CDR3 DNA sequence: TGTGCCACCAGTGGGGTGACAGGGGGATTCTCCTACAATGAGCAGTTCTTC. As protein: CATSGVTGGFSYNEQFF.

Note on this clonotype: One end of the junction does not line up with germline, which may come from a read error. The CDR3 here is CASSSTEDYGHTF. CDR3 coding DNA: TGCGCCAGCAGCTCTACGGAGGACTATGGCCACACCTTC. The chain combines TRBV5-1 with TRBJ1-2, with D unresolved. Germline V CDR1 and CDR2: SGHRS, YFSETQ. The CDR3 consists of 13 residues.